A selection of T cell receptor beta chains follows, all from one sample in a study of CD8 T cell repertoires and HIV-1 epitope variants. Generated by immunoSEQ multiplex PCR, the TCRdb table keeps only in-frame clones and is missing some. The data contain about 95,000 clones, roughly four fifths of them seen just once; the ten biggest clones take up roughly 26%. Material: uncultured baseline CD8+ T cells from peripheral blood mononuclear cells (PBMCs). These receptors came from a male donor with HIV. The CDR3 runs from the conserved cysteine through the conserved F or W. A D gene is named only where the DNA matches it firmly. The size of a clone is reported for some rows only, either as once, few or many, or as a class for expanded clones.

CASSGTGANTEAFF TGTGCCAGCAGCGGGACAGGGGCGAACACTGAAGCTTTCTTT TRBJ1-1 TRBD1 TRBV14 - 14
CASRNDRGTEKLFF TGTGCCAGCAGAAACGACAGGGGTACTGAAAAACTGTTTTTT TRBJ1-4 TRBD1 TRBV28 few 14
CASSVDTGRPSDTQYF TGTGCCAGCAGCGTAGACACCGGGAGACCCTCAGATACGCAGTATTTT TRBJ2-3 - TRBV9 - 16
CASSQDRANYGYTF TGTGCCAGCAGCCAGGACAGGGCTAACTATGGCTACACCTTC TRBJ1-2 TRBD1 TRBV28 - 14
CASSISTGGTYEQYF TGTGCCAGCAGTATATCGACAGGGGGCACCTACGAGCAGTACTTC TRBJ2-7 TRBD1 TRBV27 - 15
CASSYGGSGRNEQFF TGTGCCAGCAGTTATGGAGGTAGCGGGAGAAATGAGCAGTTCTTC TRBJ2-1 TRBD2 TRBV6-6 few 15
CASGTGAQSEAFF TGCGCCAGCGGAACAGGGGCTCAATCTGAAGCTTTCTTT TRBJ1-1 TRBD1 TRBV5-1 - 13
CASSKSYNSPLHF TGTGCCAGCAGCAAGAGTTATAATTCACCCCTCCACTTT TRBJ1-6 - TRBV7-9 - 13
CSHSGLYTGELFF TGCAGCCATTCGGGACTTTACACCGGGGAGCTGTTTTTT TRBJ2-2 - TRBV29-1 - 13
CASSPGPNNEQFF TGTGCCAGCAGCCCGGGGCCCAATAATGAGCAGTTCTTC TRBJ2-1 - TRBV7-6 - 13
CASSQGWADNQPQHF TGCGCCAGCAGCCAAGGATGGGCAGACAATCAGCCCCAGCATTTT TRBJ1-5 - TRBV4-3 few 15
CAWRQRQINSPLHF TGTGCCTGGAGACAGAGACAGATTAATTCACCCCTCCACTTT TRBJ1-6 - TRBV30 - 14
CASSAEGFNYGYTF TGTGCCAGCAGTGCCGAGGGATTTAACTATGGCTACACCTTC TRBJ1-2 - TRBV6-1 - 14
CSVVGTGYEKLFF TGCAGCGTTGTCGGGACAGGGTATGAAAAACTGTTTTTT TRBJ1-4 TRBD1 TRBV29-1 - 13
CASSEGGTLNEQFF TGTGCCAGCAGTGAGGGGGGGACATTGAATGAGCAGTTCTTC TRBJ2-1 - TRBV25-1 - 14
CSVEEPGGYGYTF TGCAGCGTTGAAGAACCAGGGGGGTATGGCTACACCTTC TRBJ1-2 TRBD1 TRBV29-1 - 13
CASSSGTFSSTSF TGTGCCAGCAGTTCCGGGACGTTCTCCAGTACTAGCTTC TRBJ2-7 - TRBV28 - 13
CATSSKTGGASVYGYTF TGTGCCACCAGCAGCAAGACAGGGGGCGCTTCGGTCTATGGCTACACCTTC TRBJ1-2 TRBD1 TRBV15 - 17
CSWRGGVQETQYF TGCAGCTGGAGGGGGGGCGTCCAAGAGACCCAGTACTTC TRBJ2-5 - TRBV29-1 once 13
CASSVASSNTGELFF TGTGCCAGCAGCGTGGCTAGCTCCAACACCGGGGAGCTGTTTTTT TRBJ2-2 - TRBV9 - 15
CASSLSGGAYNEQFF TGTGCCAGCAGTTTAAGCGGGGGGGCCTACAATGAGCAGTTCTTC TRBJ2-1 TRBD2 TRBV28 - 15
CASSMADDLTYEQYF TGTGCCAGTAGTATGGCCGATGACCTGACCTACGAGCAGTACTTC TRBJ2-7 - TRBV19 - 15
CASSGQEGETQYF TGTGCCAGCTCGGGACAGGAGGGAGAGACCCAGTACTTC TRBJ2-5 TRBD1 TRBV18 - 13
CASTLGDSEYEQYF TGTGCCAGCACTCTGGGGGACAGCGAATACGAGCAGTACTTC TRBJ2-7 TRBD1 TRBV5-6 few 14
CASRLTDNYGYTF TGTGCCAGCAGGCTGACAGATAACTATGGCTACACCTTC TRBJ1-2 - TRBV5-4 few 13
CSVVGDGYGYTF TGCAGCGTTGTGGGGGACGGCTATGGCTACACCTTC TRBJ1-2 - TRBV29-1 - 12
CASSPGTGAYEQYF TGTGCCAGCAGCCCTGGGACTGGGGCCTACGAGCAGTACTTC TRBJ2-7 - TRBV5-4 - 14
CASTLRVANTDTQYF TGTGCCAGCACCCTACGGGTGGCTAACACAGATACGCAGTATTTT TRBJ2-3 - TRBV2 few 15
CASSPDLGQGKGGYTF TGTGCCAGCAGCCCCGACCTCGGGCAGGGAAAAGGGGGCTACACCTTC TRBJ1-2 - TRBV5-4 - 16
CASSLLAGSVYNEQFF TGCGCCAGCAGCTTACTAGCGGGATCAGTCTACAATGAGCAGTTCTTC TRBJ2-1 TRBD2 TRBV5-1 - 16
CASSILAGDTYEQYF TGTGCCAGTAGTATATTGGCAGGGGACACCTACGAGCAGTACTTC TRBJ2-7 - TRBV19 once 15
CASSIHRDFNQPQHF TGTGCCAGTAGTATACACAGGGACTTCAATCAGCCCCAGCATTTT TRBJ1-5 - TRBV19 - 15
CASSPTGTGGNEQFF TGTGCCAGTAGTCCGACCGGGACAGGGGGAAATGAGCAGTTCTTC TRBJ2-1 TRBD1 TRBV19 - 15
CASSLGRFSYNEQFF TGTGCCAGCAGCTTGGGACGGTTCTCCTACAATGAGCAGTTCTTC TRBJ2-1 - TRBV11-2 - 15
CASSYWDRRETQYF TGTGCCAGCAGTTACTGGGACAGGAGAGAGACCCAGTACTTC TRBJ2-5 TRBD1 TRBV6-5 - 14
CASSELDRGSGYTF TGTGCCAGCAGTGAGCTTGACAGGGGCAGCGGCTACACCTTC TRBJ1-2 TRBD1 TRBV6-1 - 14
CASSISDRALGIQYF TGTGCCAGTAGTATAAGCGACAGGGCGTTGGGCATTCAGTACTTC TRBJ2-4 TRBD1 TRBV19 few 15
CASMLGQGALDEQFF TGTGCCAGTATGTTAGGACAGGGGGCTTTGGATGAGCAGTTCTTC TRBJ2-1 TRBD1 TRBV19 - 15
CASSRGLAGGNEQFF TGTGCCAGCAGTCGGGGACTAGCGGGAGGAAATGAGCAGTTCTTC TRBJ2-1 TRBD2 TRBV28 - 15
CASSDTGELFF TGTGCCAGCTCGGACACCGGGGAGCTGTTTTTT TRBJ2-2 - TRBV28 few 11
CASSYLGEAFF TGTGCCAGCAGTTACTTGGGTGAAGCTTTCTTT TRBJ1-1 - TRBV6-5 - 11
CASSADIPHGYTF TGTGCCAGCAGCGCAGACATACCGCATGGCTACACCTTC TRBJ1-2 - TRBV7-9 - 13
CASSERETQYF TGTGCCAGCAGTGAAAGGGAGACCCAGTACTTC TRBJ2-5 - TRBV6-1 few 11
CASSFLSNSPLHF TGTGCCAGCAGTTTTCTAAGCAATTCACCCCTCCACTTT TRBJ1-6 - TRBV6-5 - 13
CASSFNAGRETQYF TGTGCCAGCAGCTTTAATGCAGGGAGAGAGACCCAGTACTTC TRBJ2-5 - TRBV7-2 - 14
CASSPSRWKTDTQYF TGTGCCAGCAGTCCATCTCGCTGGAAGACAGATACGCAGTATTTT TRBJ2-3 - TRBV27 - 15
CASKGPGVATGELFF TGTGCCAGCAAAGGGCCAGGGGTGGCCACCGGGGAGCTGTTTTTT TRBJ2-2 - TRBV28 - 15
CASSQSAGGLRDTQYF TGTGCCAGCAGCCAATCGGCTGGGGGGCTTAGAGATACGCAGTATTTT TRBJ2-3 - TRBV9 - 16
CASSLRTGSNQPQHF TGTGCCAGCAGCCTACGGACAGGGAGCAATCAGCCCCAGCATTTT TRBJ1-5 TRBD1 TRBV7-2 - 15
CASSEMGNQPQHF TGTGCCAGCAGTGAGATGGGAAATCAGCCCCAGCATTTT TRBJ1-5 - TRBV2 few 13
CASSMRQGALYEQYF TGTGCCAGTAGTATGAGGCAGGGGGCACTATACGAGCAGTACTTC TRBJ2-7 TRBD1 TRBV19 - 15
CASSGTGAYGYTF TGTGCCAGTAGTGGGACAGGGGCATATGGCTACACCTTC TRBJ1-2 TRBD1 TRBV19 - 13
CASSAGQPQETQYF TGCGCCAGCAGCGCGGGACAGCCTCAAGAGACCCAGTACTTC TRBJ2-5 - TRBV5-1 few 14
CASNPRPGARYEQYF TGCGCCAGCAACCCCCGACCCGGGGCTCGCTACGAGCAGTACTTC TRBJ2-7 - TRBV5-1 - 15
CASSPTGADSPQHF TGTGCCAGTAGCCCGACAGGGGCCGACTCGCCCCAGCATTTT TRBJ1-5 TRBD1 TRBV19 - 14
CASSEAESELTYGYTF TGTGCCAGCAGTGAAGCGGAGTCCGAGTTGACCTATGGCTACACCTTC TRBJ1-2 - TRBV6-1 - 16
CASSLSPGQGNTGELFF TGCGCCAGCAGCTTGAGCCCCGGACAGGGGAACACCGGGGAGCTGTTTTTT TRBJ2-2 TRBD1 TRBV5-1 - 17
CASSHVPGQGPSNYGYTF TGTGCCAGCAGCCACGTCCCGGGACAGGGACCGTCTAACTATGGCTACACCTTC TRBJ1-2 TRBD1 TRBV7-8 once 18
CASSLEGEAFF TGCGCCAGCAGCTTGGAGGGGGAAGCTTTCTTT TRBJ1-1 - TRBV5-1 - 11
CASSVGPGQGASVLGNEQFF TGTGCCAGCAGCGTAGGACCGGGACAGGGGGCGTCGGTTCTGGGCAATGAGCAGTTCTTC TRBJ2-1 TRBD1 TRBV9 - 20